The 20 T cell receptor beta chains given below trace back to one sample, sequenced in a study of T-cell memory formation after mild COVID-19. TCRdb reprocessed the 5' RACE reads via MiXCR and lists one record per CDR3 protein. The table shows 150,000 to 200,000 distinct CDR3 sequences, with about 9.9% occurring only once. Sequencing used PBMCs or a T cell subset sorted from them (not recorded which). Source of these receptors: a man younger than 35 who had mild COVID-19 (a few samples of this study predate the infection). Cell type and time point are not known.

Notes on this clonotype: With a much larger clone just one base away, this may be a read error. This sequence joins TRBV7-9 and TRBJ1-2; possibly TRBD1 for D (6 bases). The CDR3 covers 13 residues. V was trimmed by 5 bases and J by 4 bases, leaving 11 bases between them. Germline V gene sequence: CDR1 SEHNR, CDR2 FQNEAQ (reference sequence). The CDR3 loop is CASSPLTGYGYTF. DNA of the CDR3: TGTGCCAGCAGCCCCCTGACAGGCTATGGCTACACCTTC.

This clonotype showed up just a few times. The V gene is TRBV6-2 or TRBV6-3, the J gene TRBJ2-4; either TRBD1 or TRBD2 may fit D (5 bases each). The CDR3 has 14 amino acids. Germline V gene data show CDR1 as MNHEY and CDR2 as SVGEGT. V lost 2 bases and J 6 bases, leaving 11 bases between the germline ends. CDR3 DNA: TGTGCCAGCAGTTACAGGACCGGGACAAACATTCAGTACTTC. Translating it yields CASSYRTGTNIQYF.

The chain employs TRBV4-1 and TRBJ2-3; 9 bases map to TRBD2. Germline V gene sequence: CDR1 MGHRA, CDR2 YSYEKL. The CDR3 is made up of 17 amino acids. Germline trimming cut 0 bases from V and 1 base from J; bases unmatched to any gene: 5. The CDR3 sequence: CASSQDRVAGGTDTQYF. The CDR3 nucleotides are TGCGCCAGCAGCCAAGATCGGGTAGCGGGGGGCACAGATACGCAGTATTTT.

The genes are TRBV14 and TRBJ1-2; no reliable D call. The germline V gene has CDR1 SGHDN and CDR2 FVKESK. The CDR3 length is 15 residues. V was shortened by 0 bases and J by 3 bases, with 11 bases between the two germline ends. The CDR3 is CASSQDFRAHYGYTF. In nucleotides, the CDR3 is TGTGCCAGCAGCCAAGATTTCCGAGCCCACTATGGCTACACCTTC.

The chain carries TRBV20-1 and TRBJ2-7, with a possible D match to TRBD1 (6 bases). V lost 5 bases to trimming and J lost 4 bases, with 18 bases between them. Germline CDR1 reads DFQATT; CDR2 reads SNEGSKA (reference sequence). The CDR3 is 14 amino acids. CDR3 sequence: CSAWAQGQGYEQYF. CDR3 nucleotide sequence: TGCAGTGCTTGGGCCCAGGGGCAGGGGTACGAGCAGTACTTC.

This clonotype was observed at least ten times. This chain connects TRBV4-3 to TRBJ2-2; D gene ambiguous. The V gene's germline CDR1 is LGHNA and CDR2 YSLEER. This CDR3 has 13 amino acids. V lost 4 bases to trimming and J lost 6 bases, with 9 bases between them. CDR3: CASSPELSGELFF. CDR3 DNA sequence: TGCGCCAGCAGCCCGGAACTTTCCGGGGAGCTGTTTTTT.

V is TRBV6-1 and J is TRBJ1-5; 9 bases are shared with TRBD1. The V and J ends lost 3 bases and 4 bases, in that order; junction bases with no gene match: 7. CDR3 size: 16 residues. The germline CDR1 and CDR2 sequences are MNHNS and SASEGT. The CDR3 DNA reads TGTGCCAGCAGTGACACCCCGGGACAGGGTAATCAGCCCCAGCATTTT. It encodes CASSDTPGQGNQPQHF.

The chain has TRBV29-1 and TRBJ2-5; D call uncertain. CDR1 is SQVTM and CDR2 is ANQGSEA in the germline V gene. CDR3 length: 11 amino acids. V was pared by 6 bases and J by 7 bases, with 12 bases between. The CDR3 bases are TGCAGCGTGTTGGAACCGGGGACCCAGTACTTC. Its translation is CSVLEPGTQYF.

This clonotype has ten or more counts. The chain recombines TRBV5-1 with TRBJ2-7; TRBD1 agrees at 11 bases. CDR1 is SGHRS, CDR2 YFSETQ, per germline. V trimming: 4 bases; J trimming: 5 bases; junction bases outside the gene matches: 8. This CDR3 is 15 amino acids long. The CDR3: CASSVPGQGANEQYF. The CDR3 nucleotides read TGCGCCAGCAGCGTCCCTGGACAGGGGGCTAACGAGCAGTACTTC. The full variable domain, completed using reference TRBV5-1 and TRBJ2-7, is KAGVTQTPRYLIKTRGQQVTLSCSPISGHRSVSWYQQTPGQGLQFLFEYFSETQRNKGNFPGRFSGRQFSNSRSEMNVSTLELGDSALYLCASSVPGQGANEQYFGPGTRLTVT.

The table lists this clonotype with many counts. The rearrangement joins TRBV9 to TRBJ2-3; D is unresolved. CDR3 length: 14 amino acids. The germline V gene encodes CDR1 SGDLS and CDR2 YYNGEE. V lost 0 bases and J lost 1, with 6 bases in between. The CDR3 loop reads CASSVGVGTDTQYF. The CDR3 bases are TGTGCCAGCAGCGTAGGAGTGGGCACAGATACGCAGTATTTT. The full variable domain, in which reference TRBV9 and TRBJ2-3 provide the parts outside the CDR3, is DSGVTQTPKHLITATGQRVTLRCSPRSGDLSVYWYQQSLDQGLQFLIQYYNGEERAKGNILERFSAQQFPDLHSELNLSSLELGDSALYFCASSVGVGTDTQYFGPGTRLTVL.

This clonotype turned up a few times. This chain joins TRBV20-1 and TRBJ1-6, with D perhaps matching TRBD1 (5 bases). CDR3 size: 16 residues. With 6 bases removed from V and 7 bases from J, the gap between germline ends came to 22 bases. CDR1 is DFQATT, CDR2 SNEGSKA, per germline (reference sequence). Here the CDR3 reads CSASHRPGRSNSPLHF. The CDR3 DNA follows: TGCAGTGCCAGCCACCGACCGGGACGGTCAAATTCACCCCTCCACTTT.

The chain links TRBV7-3 to TRBJ2-2, with D perhaps matching TRBD1 or TRBD2 (5 bases each). The CDR3 is 16 residues long. V lost 5 bases, J lost 0 bases, and 13 bases lay in between. Germline V gene sequence: CDR1 SGHTA, CDR2 FQGTGA. The CDR3 bases are TGTGCCAGCAGCCCTACCCCGGGGCCGAACACCGGGGAGCTGTTTTTT. Translated, it gives CASSPTPGPNTGELFF.

V and J are TRBV23-1 and TRBJ2-5; TRBD1 might be the D (6 bases). TRBV23-1 has ORF status, its function being uncertain. This CDR3 has 14 amino acids. Trimming took off 5 bases at V and 2 bases at J, with 12 bases between the two ends. Here the CDR3 DNA reads TGCGCCAGCAGTGGGCGGACAGAACAAGAGACCCAGTACTTC. Protein sequence: CASSGRTEQETQYF.

This clonotype occurred a few times. V usage is TRBV3-1 and J usage is TRBJ2-3; the D is unclear. Trimming shortened V by 1 base and J by 5 bases, and 1 base separated the two germline ends. CDR1 and CDR2 (germline): LGHDT, YNNKEL (reference sequence). This CDR3 has 11 residues. The CDR3 loop reads CASSQVDTQYF. The CDR3 coding sequence is TGTGCCAGCAGCCAAGTAGATACGCAGTATTTT.

This clonotype showed up just a few times. This chain uses TRBV5-1 with TRBJ2-7; D is perhaps TRBD2 (7 bases). V was cut by 3 bases and J by 5 bases, with 18 bases left in between. CDR3 size: 15 residues. Germline values: CDR1 SGHRS, CDR2 YFSETQ. The CDR3 region is CASSSRRGARDEQYF. The CDR3 DNA reads TGCGCCAGCAGCTCCCGCCGGGGGGCGCGGGACGAGCAGTACTTC.

The table lists this clonotype with a few counts. The chain links TRBV4-3 to TRBJ2-1; a weak D match, TRBD1 (5 bases). V was clipped by 0 bases and J by 2 bases, with 17 bases between them. The germline CDR1 and CDR2 sequences are LGHNA and YSLEER. The CDR3 has 18 residues. CDR3 loop: CASSQDSSGQPPYNEQFF. The CDR3 region has the DNA TGCGCCAGCAGCCAAGATAGCTCCGGACAACCTCCCTACAATGAGCAGTTCTTC.

This clonotype was detected a few times. The CDR3 nucleotides are TGTGCCAGCAGCTTGGGTCGCAGGGAAGATGGCTACACCTTC. Its protein is CASSLGRREDGYTF. The chain recombines TRBV5-4 with TRBJ1-2; TRBD1 is a possible D gene (5 bases). With 0 bases removed from V and 6 bases from J, the gap between germline ends came to 12 bases. Germline V gives CDR1 SGHNT, CDR2 YYREEE (reference sequence). The CDR3 length is 14 residues.

This clonotype has more than one count but fewer than ten. The chain joins TRBV12-3 or TRBV12-4 to TRBJ1-2; D call uncertain. V was trimmed by 6 bases and J by 2 bases, leaving 19 bases between them. The CDR3 covers 16 residues. CDR3 sequence: CASSSSFRVGNYGYTF. In DNA form, the CDR3 reads TGTGCCAGCAGCTCCTCGTTTCGGGTTGGGAACTATGGCTACACCTTC.

The gene calls are TRBV7-2 and TRBJ2-2; no definite D call. This CDR3 region has 16 residues. The germline V and J ends were trimmed by 5 bases and 5 bases, with 18 bases remaining between them. CDR1 and CDR2 from the germline V gene are SGHTA and FQGNSA. In DNA form, the CDR3 reads TGTGCCAGCAGCCTCCTAAACTCGCTCGGTACCGGGGAGCTGTTTTTT. Translated: CASSLLNSLGTGELFF.

This clonotype was detected many times. The chain recombines TRBV6-5 with TRBJ1-2; 7 bases are a match to TRBD1. After removal of 0 bases from V and 7 bases from J, the junction contained 5 bases not matched to a gene. CDR1 is MNHEY, CDR2 SVGAGI, per germline. This CDR3 contains 14 residues. This chain's CDR3 is CASSYSIGGTGYTF. The CDR3 DNA reads TGTGCCAGCAGTTACTCGATAGGGGGCACTGGCTACACCTTC.